This T cell receptor (beta chain) emerged from a study of blood T cells in healthy people across ages. This clonotype was observed a handful of times. The use of a sample-barcoded 5' primer and a J-beta primer mix characterized a second PCR of about 7 to 12 cycles. TCRdb independently ran MiXCR on the 5' RACE reads; one entry per CDR3 protein. The sample gives about 1,500,000 distinct CDR3 sequences, around two fifths of which show up once; approximately 7.9% is in the top ten. This CDR3 spans 13 amino acids. After removal of 5 bases from V and 8 bases from J, the junction contained 6 bases not matched to a gene.

The clonotype was recovered from a woman aged 18-29 years in good health. Sequencing input: blood. The rearrangement uses TRBV12-3 or TRBV12-4 and TRBJ1-5; 7 bases match TRBD1. The CDR3 sequence is CASSPTTGEPQHF. In DNA, the CDR3 is TGTGCCAGCAGTCCGACCACAGGGGAGCCCCAGCATTTT.